The next 30 T cell receptor beta chains were all read from a single sample in a study of blood T cell repertoires in COVID-19. TCRdb's copy holds only in-frame clones and misses some; the assay was immunoSEQ multiplex PCR. The sample yields about 160,000 clones, around 84% seen once. The sequenced sample was peripheral blood. The receptors were gathered from a woman aged 50 to 60 with COVID-19, enrolled during active disease.

This clone was observed a handful of times. The genes are TRBV19 and TRBJ1-6; D unclear. Trimming shortened V by 0 bases and J by 8 bases, and 8 bases separated the two germline ends. CDR1 is LNHDA and CDR2 is SQIVND in the germline V gene (reference sequence). The CDR3 loop spans 14 amino acids. The CDR3 protein is CASSIDHGDSPLHF. The CDR3 region has the DNA TGTGCCAGTAGTATAGATCACGGAGATTCACCCCTCCACTTT.

This sequence joins TRBV5-4 and TRBJ2-7, with D maybe TRBD1 (6 bases). The germline gives CDR1 SGHNT, CDR2 YYREEE (reference sequence). There are 14 residues in the CDR3. V was clipped by 0 bases and J by 4 bases, with 11 bases between them. The CDR3 nucleotides are TGTGCCAGCAGCTTGGGGACAGAAGAATACGAGCAGTACTTC. As protein: CASSLGTEEYEQYF.

This clone was seen once. This rearrangement joins TRBV12-3 or TRBV12-4 to TRBJ2-5; the D is unclear. The V end was cut by 3 bases, the J end by 5 bases, with 10 bases between. The CDR3 is 13 residues long. The CDR3 DNA sequence: TGTGCCAGCAGTTTGCTCCTGACTGAGACCCAGTACTTC. It is translated as CASSLLLTETQYF.

This clone has a single count. The chain couples TRBV6-5 to TRBJ1-1; D not certain. Trimming shortened V by 0 bases and J by 0 bases, and 8 bases separated the two germline ends. CDR1 and CDR2 from the germline V gene are MNHEY and SVGAGI. The CDR3 runs 15 residues. The CDR3 region is CASSYSLPVNTEAFF. The CDR3 DNA reads as TGTGCCAGCAGTTACTCACTCCCGGTGAACACTGAAGCTTTCTTT.

The chain joins TRBV10-3 to TRBJ2-5; 9 nucleotides line up with TRBD1. V dropped 2 bases and J dropped 2; count of bases not matched to a gene: 6. Germline CDR1 ENHRY, CDR2 SYGVKD. There are 16 residues in the CDR3. CDR3: CAISEGTGLAQETQYF. CDR3 nucleotides: TGTGCCATCAGTGAGGGGACAGGGTTGGCACAAGAGACCCAGTACTTC.

The rearrangement links TRBV13 to TRBJ1-6; 10 bases line up with TRBD1. The CDR3 covers 14 residues. The junction had 2 bases not matched to a gene; V was cut back by 4 bases and J by 8 bases. Germline loops: CDR1 PRHDT, CDR2 FYEKMQ (reference sequence). In DNA form, the CDR3 reads TGTGCCAGCAGCTCGGACAGGGGGTATTCACCCCTCCACTTT. This codes for CASSSDRGYSPLHF. Looking up the rest from reference TRBV13 and TRBJ1-6 gives the full variable domain: AAGVIQSPRHLIKEKRETATLKCYPIPRHDTVYWYQQGPGQDPQFLISFYEKMQSDKGSIPDRFSAQQFSDYHSELNMSSLELGDSALYFCASSSDRGYSPLHFGNGTRLTVT.

J is TRBJ1-4 and V is TRBV5-4; TRBD1 aligns across 7 bases. The CDR3 covers 14 residues. V was clipped by 2 bases and J by 4 bases; unmatched bases: 2. Germline V gene lookup returns CDR1 SGHNT and CDR2 YYREEE (reference sequence). CDR3 residues: CASSLDRVNEKLFF. CDR3 nucleotide sequence: TGTGCCAGCAGCTTAGACAGGGTTAATGAAAAACTGTTTTTT.

This chain links TRBV7-2 with TRBJ2-5; D perhaps matches TRBD2 (5 bases). Germline V gene lookup returns CDR1 SGHTA and CDR2 FQGNSA. Trimming removed 4 bases at V and 5 bases at J, with 23 bases between. The CDR3 has 17 amino acids. The CDR3 nucleotides read TGTGCCAGCAGCTACTCCGGGATGACCGGACGGAAGGAGACCCAGTACTTC. It yields the protein CASSYSGMTGRKETQYF.

This clone was counted a single time. The chain is built from TRBV5-4 and TRBJ2-7; 7 bases match TRBD2. V trimming: 3 bases; J trimming: 2 bases; junction bases outside the gene matches: 17. The germline gives CDR1 SGHNT, CDR2 YYREEE (reference sequence). This CDR3 spans 18 amino acids. The chain's CDR3 is CASSSTHPRGGPAYEQYF. DNA of the CDR3: TGTGCCAGCAGCTCCACCCACCCCCGCGGGGGTCCGGCCTACGAGCAGTACTTC.

This clone was observed a few times. This sequence joins TRBV27 and TRBJ2-1; 12 nucleotides line up with TRBD2. Trimming removed 7 bases from V and 2 bases from J; junction bases left unmatched: 3. In germline, CDR1 is MNHEY, CDR2 SMNVEV (reference sequence). The CDR3 covers 15 residues. The CDR3 protein is CASTASGGAYNEQFF. CDR3 nucleotides: TGTGCCAGCACCGCTAGCGGGGGGGCCTACAATGAGCAGTTCTTC.

Comment on this clone: Within the sample, other DNA sequences also encode this same CDR3. The V call is TRBV10-3, the J call TRBJ1-2; TRBD1 matches 9 bases. Per the germline V gene, CDR1 is ENHRY and CDR2 is SYGVKD. J was trimmed by 3 bases and V by 2 bases; bases with no gene match: 1. The CDR3 runs 14 residues. CDR3: CAISEGQGYYGYTF. CDR3 nucleotides: TGTGCCATCAGTGAGGGACAGGGGTACTATGGCTACACCTTC.

This rearrangement joins TRBV25-1 to TRBJ1-2, with 8 nucleotides matching TRBD1. V lost 5 bases, J lost 6 bases, and 5 bases stayed unmatched. Germline CDR1 reads MGHDK; CDR2 reads SYGVNS. The CDR3 is 13 residues long. In nucleotides, the CDR3 is TGTGCCAGCAGTTTACAGGACAGGGATGGCTACACCTTC. Protein: CASSLQDRDGYTF.

This sequence joins TRBV15 and TRBJ1-5; TRBD1 aligns across 10 bases. The germline V gene has CDR1 LNHNV and CDR2 YYDKDF (reference sequence). The CDR3 sequence is 16 residues long. Germline trimming cut 0 bases from V and 5 bases from J; bases unmatched to any gene: 4. In DNA, the CDR3 is TGTGCCACCAGCAGAGATCTTGGGACAGGGGATCAGCCCCAGCATTTT. Translated: CATSRDLGTGDQPQHF. The full variable domain, its missing parts supplied by reference TRBV15 and TRBJ1-5, is DAMVIQNPRYQVTQFGKPVTLSCSQTLNHNVMYWYQQKSSQAPKLLFHYYDKDFNNEADTPDNFQSRRPNTSFCFLDIRSPGLGDTAMYLCATSRDLGTGDQPQHFGDGTRLSIL.

The chain recombines TRBV10-3 with TRBJ1-6; D remains unclear. The CDR3 totals 15 residues. Trimming took 0 bases from V and 9 from J, leaving 12 bases between them. CDR1 ENHRY and CDR2 SYGVKD come from the germline V gene. CDR3 loop: CAISESEPRVSPLHF. The CDR3 nucleotides are TGTGCCATCAGTGAGTCGGAACCCCGGGTTTCACCCCTCCACTTT.

The V gene is TRBV30, the J gene TRBJ2-7; TRBD1 is a possible D gene (6 bases). Trimming left V 4 bases short and J 5 bases short, with 12 bases between. The germline V gene encodes CDR1 GTSNPN and CDR2 SVGIG (reference sequence). CDR3 size: 12 residues. CDR3 region: CAWNPGAHEQYF. The CDR3 DNA reads TGTGCCTGGAACCCAGGGGCCCACGAGCAGTACTTC.

The V gene is TRBV12-3 or TRBV12-4, the J gene TRBJ1-3; D gene ambiguous. The length of the CDR3 is 13 residues. Trimming took 3 bases from V and 2 from J, leaving 5 bases between them. The CDR3, as DNA: TGTGCCAGCAGTTTTGACACTGGAAACACCATATATTTT. Translating gives CASSFDTGNTIYF.

The chain couples TRBV2 to TRBJ1-5; D not certain. Germline V CDR1 and CDR2: SNHLY, FYNNEI. V was pared by 0 bases and J by 10 bases, with 16 bases between. This CDR3 is 15 amino acids long. This chain's CDR3 is CASSEALQRGVPQHF. The DNA of the CDR3 is TGTGCCAGCAGTGAAGCGCTCCAGCGGGGTGTACCCCAGCATTTT.

The rearrangement uses TRBV2 and TRBJ2-2; TRBD1 agrees at 8 bases. CDR1 and CDR2 (germline): SNHLY, FYNNEI. Trimming removed 6 bases from V and 1 base from J; junction bases left unmatched: 4. The CDR3 length is 15 residues. As DNA, the CDR3 is TGTGCCAGCAGCGGGACAGGACTGAACACCGGGGAGCTGTTTTTT. Its translation: CASSGTGLNTGELFF. Supplemented by reference TRBV2 and TRBJ2-2, the full variable domain reads EPEVTQTPSHQVTQMGQEVILRCVPISNHLYFYWYRQILGQKVEFLVSFYNNEISEKSEIFDDQFSVERPDGSNFTLKIRSTKLEDSAMYFCASSGTGLNTGELFFGEGSRLTVL.

The CDR3 DNA follows: TGTGCCAGCAGCTTTGGGGACAGGGACGAAAAACTGTTTTTT. As protein: CASSFGDRDEKLFF. The chain links TRBV5-5 to TRBJ1-4; 9 nucleotides align to TRBD1. Trimming took 2 bases from V and 8 from J; bases not matched to a gene: 4. Germline CDR1 is SGHKS and CDR2 is YYEKEE (reference sequence). There are 14 residues in the CDR3.

The chain couples TRBV3-1 (or the pseudogene TRBV3-2) to TRBJ2-7; TRBD1 matches at 9 bases. J gave up 0 bases and V 4 bases, and 10 bases lay outside the gene matches. This CDR3 has 17 amino acids. Germline assignment: CDR1 LGHDT and CDR2 YNNKEL (reference sequence). The CDR3 is CASSRRPGQGNSYEQYF. CDR3 DNA: TGTGCCAGCAGCCGACGACCGGGACAGGGAAACTCCTACGAGCAGTACTTC.

The chain uses TRBV11-1 and TRBJ1-2; 9 bases are a match to TRBD1. The length of the CDR3 is 13 residues. Germline loops: CDR1 SGHAT, CDR2 FQDESV (reference sequence). The V segment lost 3 bases and the J segment 7 bases; nucleotides outside the gene matches: 3. The CDR3 sequence is CASSLNRGLGYTF. CDR3 DNA sequence: TGTGCCAGCAGCTTGAACAGGGGGCTTGGCTACACCTTC.

The chain has TRBV7-9 and TRBJ2-7; D is ambiguous. The germline V and J ends were trimmed by 2 bases and 2 bases, with 7 bases remaining between them. CDR1 and CDR2 from the germline V gene are SEHNR and FQNEAQ (reference sequence). The CDR3 is 13 residues long. CDR3 nucleotides: TGTGCCAGCAGCTTAAACGGTGCCTACGAGCAGTACTTC. Its translation is CASSLNGAYEQYF.

The chain is built from TRBV5-1 and TRBJ1-4; D is uncertain. Trimming left V 0 bases short and J 0 bases short, with 3 bases between. CDR3 length: 14 residues. Germline-derived CDR1 and CDR2 are SGHRS and YFSETQ. CDR3 coding DNA: TGCGCCAGCAGCTTGGATACAACTAATGAAAAACTGTTTTTT. It encodes CASSLDTTNEKLFF.

The genes are TRBV24-1 and TRBJ2-1; the D gene is possibly TRBD1 (6 bases). The V end lost 3 bases, the J end lost 6 bases, and 11 bases lay between the germline ends. The CDR3 consists of 14 residues. Germline assignment: CDR1 KGHDR and CDR2 SFDVKD. The CDR3 region is CATSDGQPPNEQFF. CDR3 sequence (DNA): TGTGCCACCAGTGATGGACAGCCGCCCAATGAGCAGTTCTTC.

The gene calls are TRBV30 and TRBJ2-1; 7 bases match TRBD2. Germline loops: CDR1 GTSNPN, CDR2 SVGIG (reference sequence). The CDR3 extends over 14 amino acids. With V trimmed by 3 bases and J by 7 bases, 9 bases remained unmatched. The CDR3 spells CAWRRGWGGNEQFF. In DNA form, the CDR3 reads TGTGCCTGGAGAAGAGGCTGGGGGGGAAATGAGCAGTTCTTC.

This clone was seen more than once but under ten times. V and J are TRBV15 and TRBJ1-3; D is uncertain. V lost 3 bases and J lost 0, with 6 bases in between. CDR3 length equals 14 residues. Germline CDR1 and CDR2: LNHNV and YYDKDF (reference sequence). CDR3 nucleotide sequence: TGTGCCACCAGCAGCTACTCCTCTGGAAACACCATATATTTT. It yields the protein CATSSYSSGNTIYF.

The J gene is TRBJ1-1, the V gene TRBV4-1; 7 bases map to TRBD1. Trimming at V came to 6 bases and at J to 6 bases, leaving 13 bases not matched to a gene. Germline values: CDR1 MGHRA, CDR2 YSYEKL. This CDR3 comprises 15 residues. CDR3 residues: CASSGGVKGGPEAFF. The CDR3 DNA follows: TGCGCCAGCAGTGGGGGAGTCAAAGGGGGCCCTGAAGCTTTCTTT.

The rearrangement uses TRBV3-1 (or the pseudogene TRBV3-2) and TRBJ2-3, with 7 bases identical to TRBD2. The trim removed 4 bases at V and 4 bases at J, leaving 2 bases unmatched. This CDR3 spans 13 amino acids. Germline V gene data show CDR1 as LGHDT and CDR2 as YNNKEL (reference sequence). CDR3 sequence: CASSRSGSDTQYF. In DNA, the CDR3 is TGTGCCAGCAGCCGTAGCGGGTCAGATACGCAGTATTTT.

This clone was recorded once. The chain joins TRBV6-1 to TRBJ2-7; 10 bases match TRBD2. The germline V gene has CDR1 MNHNS and CDR2 SASEGT. V dropped 1 base and J dropped 6; count of bases not matched to a gene: 9. The CDR3 runs 16 residues. The CDR3 bases are TGTGCCAGCAGTGAAGGGCTAGCGGGAGCCCTCGGCGAGCAGTACTTC. Its protein is CASSEGLAGALGEQYF.

The chain uses TRBV24-1 and TRBJ2-2; 8 nucleotides agree with TRBD1. The CDR3 runs 16 residues. CDR1 is KGHDR and CDR2 is SFDVKD in the germline V gene. V lost 4 bases to trimming and J lost 0 bases; unmatched junction nucleotides: 3. CDR3 bases: TGTGCCACCAGTGACACAGGGGGTCCGAACACCGGGGAGCTGTTTTTT. Translating gives CATSDTGGPNTGELFF.